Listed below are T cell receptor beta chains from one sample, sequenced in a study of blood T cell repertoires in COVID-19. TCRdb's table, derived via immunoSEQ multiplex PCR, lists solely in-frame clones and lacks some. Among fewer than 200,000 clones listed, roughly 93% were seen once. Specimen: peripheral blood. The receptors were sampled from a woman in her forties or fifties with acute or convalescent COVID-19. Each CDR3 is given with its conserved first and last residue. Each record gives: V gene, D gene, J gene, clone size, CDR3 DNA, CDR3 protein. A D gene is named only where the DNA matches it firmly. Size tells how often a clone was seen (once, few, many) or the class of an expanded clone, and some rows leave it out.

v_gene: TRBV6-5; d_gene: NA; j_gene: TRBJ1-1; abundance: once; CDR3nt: TGTGCCAGCAGTTACTCGGCAGGGATGAACACTGAAGCTTTCTTT; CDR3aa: CASSYSAGMNTEAFF
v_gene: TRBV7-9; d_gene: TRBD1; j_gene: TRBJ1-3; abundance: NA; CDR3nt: TGTGCCAGCAGCTCCGGGACAGCTGGAAACACCATATATTTT; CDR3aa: CASSSGTAGNTIYF
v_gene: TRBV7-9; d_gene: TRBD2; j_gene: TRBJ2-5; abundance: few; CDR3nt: TGTGCCAGCAGCTTAATGGCTAGCGGAAAGCCTAGAGAGACCCAGTACTTC; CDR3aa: CASSLMASGKPRETQYF
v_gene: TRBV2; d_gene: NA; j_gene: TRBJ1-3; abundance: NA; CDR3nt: TGTGCCAGCAGTGAAATTAGAAACACCATATATTTT; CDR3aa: CASSEIRNTIYF
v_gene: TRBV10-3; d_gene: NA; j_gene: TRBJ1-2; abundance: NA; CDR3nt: TGTGCCATCAGTGAGACCAACAGGGATGGCTACACCTTC; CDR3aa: CAISETNRDGYTF
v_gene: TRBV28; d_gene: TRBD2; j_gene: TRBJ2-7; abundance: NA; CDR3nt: TGTGCCAGCAGTTTAGCGGGAGGTTACGAGCAGTACTTC; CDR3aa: CASSLAGGYEQYF
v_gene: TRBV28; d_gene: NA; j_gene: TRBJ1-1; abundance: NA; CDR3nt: TGTGCCAGCAGCCCAGGGAACACTGAAGCTTTCTTT; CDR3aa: CASSPGNTEAFF
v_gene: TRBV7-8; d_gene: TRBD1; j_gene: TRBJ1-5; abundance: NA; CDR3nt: TGTGCCAGCAGCTTGAAGACAGGGGATTATCAGCCCCAGCATTTT; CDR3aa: CASSLKTGDYQPQHF
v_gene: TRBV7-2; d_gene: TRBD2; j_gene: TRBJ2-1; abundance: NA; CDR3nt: TGTGCCAGCAGCTACATCACTAGCGGGGTCTACAATGAGCAGTTCTTC; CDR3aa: CASSYITSGVYNEQFF
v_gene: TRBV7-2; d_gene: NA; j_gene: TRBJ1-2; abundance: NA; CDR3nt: TGTGCCAGCAGCCGTAACAGCTATGGCTACACCTTC; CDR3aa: CASSRNSYGYTF
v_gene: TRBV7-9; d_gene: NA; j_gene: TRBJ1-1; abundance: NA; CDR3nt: TGTGCCAGCAGCTTAGGGGGGGTGAACACTGAAGCTTTCTTT; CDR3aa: CASSLGGVNTEAFF
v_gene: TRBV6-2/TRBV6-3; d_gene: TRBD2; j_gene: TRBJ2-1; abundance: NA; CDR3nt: TGTGCCAGCAGTAGGGGGCGGGAGGGCCACAATGAGCAGTTCTTC; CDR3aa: CASSRGREGHNEQFF
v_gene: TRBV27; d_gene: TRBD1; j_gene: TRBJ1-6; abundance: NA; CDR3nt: TGTGCCAGCGACCCGAACAGGGGAGACCCCTATAATTCACCCCTCCACTTT; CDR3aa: CASDPNRGDPYNSPLHF
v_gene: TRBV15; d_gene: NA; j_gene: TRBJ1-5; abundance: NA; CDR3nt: TGTGCCACCAGCAGAGAGATCGGGCCCCAGCATTTT; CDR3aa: CATSREIGPQHF
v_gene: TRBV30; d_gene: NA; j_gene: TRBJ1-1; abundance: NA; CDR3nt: TGTGCCTGGAGTCTGGGAGCGAACACTGAAGCTTTCTTT; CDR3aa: CAWSLGANTEAFF
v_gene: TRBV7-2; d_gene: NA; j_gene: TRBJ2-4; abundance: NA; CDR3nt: TGTGCCAGCAGCGCGGGACCGCTGGGAGGCAAAAACATTCAGTACTTC; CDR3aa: CASSAGPLGGKNIQYF
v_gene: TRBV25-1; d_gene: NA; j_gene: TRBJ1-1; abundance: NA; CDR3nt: TGTGCCAGCAGTGAATGGGGGGGGGCAGGAGCTTTCTTT; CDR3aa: CASSEWGGAGAFF
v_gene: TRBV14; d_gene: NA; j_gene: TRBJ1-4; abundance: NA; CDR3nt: TGTGCCAGCAGCCAAGTTCCAGGGCCTAAGGAAAAACTGTTTTTT; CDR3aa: CASSQVPGPKEKLFF
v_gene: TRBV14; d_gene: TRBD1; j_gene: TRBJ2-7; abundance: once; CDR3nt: TGTGCCAGCAGCCCCCACAGGGGGATAAACGAGCAGTACTTC; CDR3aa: CASSPHRGINEQYF
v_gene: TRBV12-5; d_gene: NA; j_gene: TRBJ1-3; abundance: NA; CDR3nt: TGTGCTAGTGGTTTGGTTGAGAAGGGAGGTGGAAACACCATATATTTT; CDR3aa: CASGLVEKGGGNTIYF
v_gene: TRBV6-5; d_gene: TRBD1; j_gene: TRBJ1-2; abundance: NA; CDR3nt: TGTGCCAGCAGCCCGACAGGGAATTTTAACTATGGCTACACCTTC; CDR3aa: CASSPTGNFNYGYTF
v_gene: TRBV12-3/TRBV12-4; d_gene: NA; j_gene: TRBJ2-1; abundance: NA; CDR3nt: TGTGCCAGCAGACTGTTGGGAGCCGAGCAGTTCTTC; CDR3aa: CASRLLGAEQFF
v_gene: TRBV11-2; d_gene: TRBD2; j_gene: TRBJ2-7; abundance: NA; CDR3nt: TGTGCCAGCAGCTGGCGACTAGCGGGGGGCTCCTACGAGCAGTACTTC; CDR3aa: CASSWRLAGGSYEQYF
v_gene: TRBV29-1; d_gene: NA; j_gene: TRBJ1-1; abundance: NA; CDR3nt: TGCAGCGCCTTATTCGAGCCGGGAGTGAACACTGAAGCTTTCTTT; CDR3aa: CSALFEPGVNTEAFF
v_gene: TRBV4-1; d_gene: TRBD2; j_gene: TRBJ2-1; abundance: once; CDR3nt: TGCGCCAGCAGCCCTTTAGCGGGCCCCTACAATGAGCAGTTCTTC; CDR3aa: CASSPLAGPYNEQFF
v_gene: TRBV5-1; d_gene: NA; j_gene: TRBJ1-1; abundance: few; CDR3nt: TGCGCCAGCAGCCCAGAGGCGGGTGGCACTGAAGCTTTCTTT; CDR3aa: CASSPEAGGTEAFF
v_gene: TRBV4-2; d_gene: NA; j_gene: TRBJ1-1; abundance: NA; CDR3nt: TGTGCCAGCAGCCAAGATAAAAACGGTGTGATCTTCTTT; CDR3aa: CASSQDKNGVIFF
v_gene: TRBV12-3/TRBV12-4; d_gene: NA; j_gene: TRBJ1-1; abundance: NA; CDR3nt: TGTGCCAGCAGTAGATACGGGAACACTGAAGCTTTCTTT; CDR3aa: CASSRYGNTEAFF
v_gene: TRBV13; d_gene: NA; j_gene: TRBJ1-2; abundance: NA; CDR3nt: TGTGCCAGCAGCTTAGGGCTCCTCGGCTATGGCTACACCTTC; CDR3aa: CASSLGLLGYGYTF
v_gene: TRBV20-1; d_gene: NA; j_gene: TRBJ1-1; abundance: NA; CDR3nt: TGCAGTGCTAGTCAGGCTATCACTGAAGCTTTCTTT; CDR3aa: CSASQAITEAFF
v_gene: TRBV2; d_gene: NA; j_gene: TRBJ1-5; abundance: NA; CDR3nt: TGTGCCAGCAGTGACAGTTTCGATCAGCCCCAGCATTTT; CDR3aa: CASSDSFDQPQHF
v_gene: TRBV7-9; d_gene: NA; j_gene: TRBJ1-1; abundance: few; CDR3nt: TGTGCCAGCAGCTCCACTATGACGGCGAACACTGAAGCTTTCTTT; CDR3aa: CASSSTMTANTEAFF
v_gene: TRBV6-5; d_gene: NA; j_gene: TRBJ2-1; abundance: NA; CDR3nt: TGTGCCAGCAGTTACTCGAGAGATAATGAGCAGTTCTTC; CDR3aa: CASSYSRDNEQFF
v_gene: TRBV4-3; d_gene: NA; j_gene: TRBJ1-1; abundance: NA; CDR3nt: TGCGCCAGCAGCCAAGATCTAAGGGGTGAAGCTTTCTTT; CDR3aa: CASSQDLRGEAFF
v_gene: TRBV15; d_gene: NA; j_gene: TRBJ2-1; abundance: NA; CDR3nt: TGTGCCACCCGGGACACTAGCTCCTACAATGAGCAGTTCTTC; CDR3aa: CATRDTSSYNEQFF
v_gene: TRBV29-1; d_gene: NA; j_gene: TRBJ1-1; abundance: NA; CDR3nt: TGCAGCGTCAGACTAGGGACTGAAGCTTTCTTT; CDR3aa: CSVRLGTEAFF
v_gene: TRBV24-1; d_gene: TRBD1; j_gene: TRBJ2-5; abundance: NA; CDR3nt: TGTGCCACCAGTGACCCCGGACAGGGGATAGAGACCCAGTACTTC; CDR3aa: CATSDPGQGIETQYF
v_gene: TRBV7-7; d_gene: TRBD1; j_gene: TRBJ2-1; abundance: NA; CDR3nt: TGTGCTAGCAGCCCTAGACGGACAGGGTCGAGGTTTAATGAGCAGTTCTTC; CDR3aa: CASSPRRTGSRFNEQFF
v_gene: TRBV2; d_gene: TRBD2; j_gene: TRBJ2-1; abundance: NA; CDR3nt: TGTGCCAGCAGTGAGGTACGACTAGCAGTTTTCAATGAGCAGTTCTTC; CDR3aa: CASSEVRLAVFNEQFF
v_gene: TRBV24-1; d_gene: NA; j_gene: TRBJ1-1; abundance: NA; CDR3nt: TGTGCCACCAGTGATACAGGCGGGGAAAAAGAAGCTTTCTTT; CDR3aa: CATSDTGGEKEAFF
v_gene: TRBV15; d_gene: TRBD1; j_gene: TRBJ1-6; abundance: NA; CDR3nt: TGTGCCACCAGCAGGGGGGACAGGGCAGTTTCACCCCTCCACTTT; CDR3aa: CATSRGDRAVSPLHF
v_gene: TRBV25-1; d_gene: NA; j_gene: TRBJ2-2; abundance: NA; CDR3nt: TGTGCCAGCAGTGAATATGGGGCGGCTTCCGGGGAGCTGTTTTTT; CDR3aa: CASSEYGAASGELFF
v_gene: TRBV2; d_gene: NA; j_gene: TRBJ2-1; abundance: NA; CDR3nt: TGTGCCAGCAGTGTCTACGGTGGGGGACACGAGGTCTTC; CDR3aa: CASSVYGGGHEVF
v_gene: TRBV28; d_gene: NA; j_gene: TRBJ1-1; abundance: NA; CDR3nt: TGTGCCAGCAGTTTTCTGGAGGGCACCGTACCAGTAGGTGAAGCTTTCTTT; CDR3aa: CASSFLEGTVPVGEAFF
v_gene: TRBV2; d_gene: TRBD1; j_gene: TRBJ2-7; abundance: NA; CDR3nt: TGTGCCAGCAGCTCCGGGACAGGGGGATTCTACGAGCAGTACTTC; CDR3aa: CASSSGTGGFYEQYF
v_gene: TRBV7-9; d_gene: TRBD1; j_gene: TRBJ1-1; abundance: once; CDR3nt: TGTGCCAGCAGCTCCGGGACAGGGTGGGAGAACACTGAAGCTTTCTTT; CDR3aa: CASSSGTGWENTEAFF
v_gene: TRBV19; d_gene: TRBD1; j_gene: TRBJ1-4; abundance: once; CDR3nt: TGTGCCAGTAGTCCGTGGACAGGGGCGGAAACTAATGAAAAACTGTTTTTT; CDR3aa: CASSPWTGAETNEKLFF
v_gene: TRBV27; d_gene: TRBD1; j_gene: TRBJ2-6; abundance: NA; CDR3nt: TGTGCCAGCAGTTTATTAGACAGGGCCACGGGGGGGGCCAACGTCCTGACTTTC; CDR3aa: CASSLLDRATGGANVLTF
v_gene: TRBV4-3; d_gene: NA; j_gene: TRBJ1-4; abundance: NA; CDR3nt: TGCGCCAGCAGCCAAGAAGCGGCAGGGAGGGGTGAAAAACTGTTTTTT; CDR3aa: CASSQEAAGRGEKLFF
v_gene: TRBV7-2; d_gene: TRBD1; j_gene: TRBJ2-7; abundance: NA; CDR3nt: TGTGCCAGCGGACAGGAACCCTACGAGCAGTACTTC; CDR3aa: CASGQEPYEQYF
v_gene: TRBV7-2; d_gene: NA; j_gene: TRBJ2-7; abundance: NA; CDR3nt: TGTGCCAGCAGCTTAAGTTTAGGGGGCTACGAGCAGTACTTC; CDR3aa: CASSLSLGGYEQYF
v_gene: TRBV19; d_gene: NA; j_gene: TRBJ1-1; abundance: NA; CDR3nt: TGTGCCAGTAGTATTATGTGGGGGGGCTTGGCTTTCTTT; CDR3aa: CASSIMWGGLAFF
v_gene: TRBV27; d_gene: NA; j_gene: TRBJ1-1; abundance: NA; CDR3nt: TGTGCCAGCAGACTACTCTGGAACACTGAAGCTTTCTTT; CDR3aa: CASRLLWNTEAFF